Listed here is a single T cell receptor beta chain. Its target is unknown. This specimen belongs to a study of shared clonotypes between healthy human individuals. Each subset's genomic DNA was shared equally among a number of immunoSEQ plates. Original handling: Filtering of immunoSEQ junctional sequences could not match full-length read filtering. TCRdb's copy holds only in-frame clones and misses some; the assay was immunoSEQ multiplex PCR. That table gives V, J and clone size, and the DNA gave D and trimming. The sample carries 2 million to 2.5 million clones, 80% to 95% recorded once. Trimming removed 8 bases from V and 3 bases from J; junction bases left unmatched: 2. The CDR3 is 12 amino acids. The V gene's germline CDR1 is MDHEN and CDR2 SYDVKM. General study results and limits: Generally, naive subsets came out with larger estimated richness than memory subsets. The four-donor shared clonotypes exceeded non-shared clonotypes in generation probability, with non-shared ones scoring lower.

The chain carries TRBV28 and TRBJ2-5, with 8 positions matching TRBD1. This sequence originates from a man aged 18-30 years in good health. Some clones in this sample may be carry-over from other donors' samples. The specimen was naive CD4+ T cells from PBMCs. Subset: CD45RA+ positively selected. The CDR3 region has the DNA TGTGCCAGCCGGACAGGGAAAGAGACCCAGTACTTC. It yields the protein CASRTGKETQYF.